This TCR beta chain was retrieved from a study of vaccination effects on CD4 cells after COVID-19. Findings of the study overall: There was marked clonal contraction among infection- and vaccine-induced clones late after vaccination.

A remark on this clone: Its antigen is as yet unknown.

CDR3 length: 16 amino acids. Germline V gives CDR1 KGHSH, CDR2 LQKENI. Germline trimming cut 6 bases from V and 5 bases from J; bases unmatched to any gene: 11. In the ViraFEST assay, antigen-specific CD4+ clonotypes were identified by expansion after peptide-pool stimulation. Culture lasted about 11 days before CD4+ T cell isolation. No vaccinee had earlier SARS-CoV-2 infection, and nucleocapsid antibodies were negative. It was with roughly 11 IU/ml IL-2 and about 10 ug/ml peptides that about 2 million PBMC per well were cultured. In the cultures, half the medium was exchanged for IL-2 medium on days 3 and 7. Repertoires were generated with immunoSEQ multiplex PCR, while TCRdb's copy carries only in-frame clones and drops some. The table records fewer than 55,000 clones, nearly 80% of them present only once.

This clonotype originated in a human donor who received a COVID-19 vaccine. The sequencing here drew on CD4+ T cells from PBMCs cultured with HCoV-OC43 spike peptides, taken before COVID-19 vaccination. This sample's subset: HCoV-OC43 spike overlapping peptide pool stimulation. J is TRBJ1-3 and V is TRBV18, with 9 bases lining up with TRBD1. CDR3 sequence reads: CASSPLDRGGRNTIYF. DNA for the CDR3: TGTGCCAGCTCCCCCTTGGACAGGGGAGGAAGAAACACCATATATTTT. Supplemented by reference TRBV18 and TRBJ1-3, the full variable domain reads NAGVMQNPRHLVRRRGQEARLRCSPMKGHSHVYWYRQLPEEGLKFMVYLQKENIIDESGMPKERFSAEFPKEGPSILRIQQVVRGDSAAYFCASSPLDRGGRNTIYFGEGSWLTVV.